What follows is one T cell receptor (beta chain) and its context. V lost 2 bases, J lost 3 bases, and 9 bases stayed unmatched. Per the germline V gene, CDR1 is KGHDR and CDR2 is SFDVKD. The CDR3 sequence is 17 residues long. The data stem from a study of esophageal squamous cell carcinoma under preoperative chemotherapy. The time point is: before preoperative PTX-NDP chemotherapy. Before surgery, patients were given preoperative paclitaxel-nedaplatin chemotherapy. MiXCR, applied by TCRdb to the PCR reads, yields one record per CDR3 protein. Found here are about 16,000 distinct CDR3 sequences, approximately 48% of them singletons; the top ten hold approximately 29%.

Sample acquisition took place from a patient given preoperative chemotherapy. V usage is TRBV24-1 and J usage is TRBJ2-3, with 8 bases matching TRBD2. The receptor was isolated from a human donor with esophageal squamous cell carcinoma. The donor label of this sample is uncertain. CDR3 loop: CATSDSHSGIRTDTQYF. In DNA form, the CDR3 reads TGTGCCACCAGTGATTCCCATAGCGGGATTAGGACAGATACGCAGTATTTT.